The source of this T cell receptor beta chain is a study of T cells in women clearing cervical HPV infection. Across the whole study: Case blood was drawn when the lesion was first found; control blood after infection became undetectable.

V lost 1 base to trimming and J lost 0 bases, with 19 bases between them. This CDR3 has 18 amino acids. Germline CDR1 is DFQATT and CDR2 is SNEGSKA (reference sequence). About this clone: Its antigen is still unknown. The CDR3 extends 3 residues past the end of the read, so its final part is completed from the germline J gene.

Measured with immunoSEQ multiplex PCR; TCRdb has only the in-frame clones, and not every one. This specimen shows roughly 31,000 clones; the ten leading clones hold about 7%. Findings and limits, study-wide: A classifier using richness and V gene abundances reached an AUC of about 0.83.

Sequences were obtained from blood buffy coat. V gene TRBV20-1 combines with J gene TRBJ2-1; tentative D call: TRBD1 (6 bases). This clonotype was obtained from a woman aged 18 to 75 with a cervical HPV16 infection that either progressed to CIN3+ or cleared (not recorded which). CDR3 sequence: CSARVVSGQGSSYNEQFF. The sequenced part of the CDR3 DNA is TGCAGTGCTAGAGTTGTGAGCGGCCAGGGGAGCTCCTACAATGAG.